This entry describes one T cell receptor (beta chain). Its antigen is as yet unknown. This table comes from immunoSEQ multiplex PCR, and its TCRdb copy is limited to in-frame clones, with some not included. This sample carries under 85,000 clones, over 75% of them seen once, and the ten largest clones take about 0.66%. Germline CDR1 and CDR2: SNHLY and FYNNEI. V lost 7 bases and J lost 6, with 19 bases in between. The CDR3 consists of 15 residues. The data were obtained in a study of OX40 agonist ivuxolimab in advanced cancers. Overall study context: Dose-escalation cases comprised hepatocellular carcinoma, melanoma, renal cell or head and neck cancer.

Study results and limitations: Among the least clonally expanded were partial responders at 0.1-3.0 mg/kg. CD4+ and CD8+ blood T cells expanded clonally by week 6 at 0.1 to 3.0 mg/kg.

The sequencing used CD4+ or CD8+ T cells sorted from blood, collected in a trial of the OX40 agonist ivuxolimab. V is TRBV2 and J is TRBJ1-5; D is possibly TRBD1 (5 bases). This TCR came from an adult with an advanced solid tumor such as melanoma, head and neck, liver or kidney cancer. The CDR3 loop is CASKFMETEAQPQHF. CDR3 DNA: TGTGCCAGCAAGTTCATGGAGACAGAGGCTCAGCCCCAGCATTTT.